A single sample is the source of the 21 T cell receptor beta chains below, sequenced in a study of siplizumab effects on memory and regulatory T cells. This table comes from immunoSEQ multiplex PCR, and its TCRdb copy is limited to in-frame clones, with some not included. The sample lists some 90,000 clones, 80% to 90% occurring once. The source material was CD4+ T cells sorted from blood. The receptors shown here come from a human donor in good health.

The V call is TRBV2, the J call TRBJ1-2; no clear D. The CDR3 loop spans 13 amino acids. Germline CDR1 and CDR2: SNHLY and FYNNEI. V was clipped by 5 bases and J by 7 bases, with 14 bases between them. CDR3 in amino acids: CASSYQASVGYTF. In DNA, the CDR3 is TGTGCCAGCAGTTATCAGGCGTCGGTTGGCTACACCTTC.

CDR3 DNA: TGTGCCAGCAGCACCGGACAGGGCTCCTACGAGCAGTACTTC. Translating gives CASSTGQGSYEQYF. The chain links TRBV11-3 to TRBJ2-7; TRBD1 matches at 8 bases. With V trimmed by 5 bases and J by 0 bases, 3 bases remained unmatched. Germline loops: CDR1 SGHNT, CDR2 YENEEA. CDR3 length: 14 residues.

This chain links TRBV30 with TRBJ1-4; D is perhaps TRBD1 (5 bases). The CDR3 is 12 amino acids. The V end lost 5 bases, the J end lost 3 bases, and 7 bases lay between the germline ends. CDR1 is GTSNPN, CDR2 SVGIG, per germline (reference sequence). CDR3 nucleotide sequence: TGTGCCTGGCAGGGAGCTAATGAAAAACTGTTTTTT. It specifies CAWQGANEKLFF.

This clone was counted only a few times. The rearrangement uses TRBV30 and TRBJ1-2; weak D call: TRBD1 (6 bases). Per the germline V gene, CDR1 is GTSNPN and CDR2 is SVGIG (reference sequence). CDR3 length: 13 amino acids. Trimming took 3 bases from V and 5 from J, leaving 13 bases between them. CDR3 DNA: TGTGCCTGGAGCCCCGGGACAAGATATGGCTACACCTTC. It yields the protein CAWSPGTRYGYTF.

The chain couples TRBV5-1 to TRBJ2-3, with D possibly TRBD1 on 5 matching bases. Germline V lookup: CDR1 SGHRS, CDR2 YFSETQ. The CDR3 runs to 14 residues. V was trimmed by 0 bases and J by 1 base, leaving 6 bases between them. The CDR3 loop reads CASSLVQGTDTQYF. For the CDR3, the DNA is TGCGCCAGCAGCTTGGTACAGGGCACAGATACGCAGTATTTT.

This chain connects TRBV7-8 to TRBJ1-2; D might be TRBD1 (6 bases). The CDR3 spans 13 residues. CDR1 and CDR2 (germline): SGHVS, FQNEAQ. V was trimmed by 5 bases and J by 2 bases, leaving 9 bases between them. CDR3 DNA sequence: TGTGCCAGCAGCCCAGGACAGAACTATGGCTACACCTTC. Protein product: CASSPGQNYGYTF.

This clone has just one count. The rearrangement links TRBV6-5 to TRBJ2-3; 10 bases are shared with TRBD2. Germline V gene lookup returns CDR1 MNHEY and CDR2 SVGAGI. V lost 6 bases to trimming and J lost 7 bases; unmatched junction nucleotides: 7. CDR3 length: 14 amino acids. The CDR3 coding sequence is TGTGCCAGCAGCCGGGCTAGCGGGAGTTATACGCAGTATTTT. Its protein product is CASSRASGSYTQYF.

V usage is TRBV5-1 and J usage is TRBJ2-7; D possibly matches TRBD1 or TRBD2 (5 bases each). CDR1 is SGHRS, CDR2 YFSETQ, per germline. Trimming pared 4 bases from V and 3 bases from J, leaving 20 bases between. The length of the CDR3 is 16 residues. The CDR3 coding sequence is TGCGCCAGCAGCCTCCAGGGAACCGGACTCAACTACGAGCAGTACTTC. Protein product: CASSLQGTGLNYEQYF.

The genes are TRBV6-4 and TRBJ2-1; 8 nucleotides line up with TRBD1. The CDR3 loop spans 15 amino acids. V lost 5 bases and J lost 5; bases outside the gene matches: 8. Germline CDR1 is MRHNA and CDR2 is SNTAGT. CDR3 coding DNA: TGTGCCAGCAGTCTCGGGACAGGTAAACACAATGAGCAGTTCTTC. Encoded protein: CASSLGTGKHNEQFF.

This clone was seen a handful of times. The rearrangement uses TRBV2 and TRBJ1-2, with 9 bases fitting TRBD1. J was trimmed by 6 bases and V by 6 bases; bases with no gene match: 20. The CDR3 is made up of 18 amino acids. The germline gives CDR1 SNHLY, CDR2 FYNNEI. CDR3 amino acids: CASRTGLGQGRPQHGYTF. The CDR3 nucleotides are TGTGCCAGCAGGACGGGGTTGGGACAGGGAAGACCACAACATGGCTACACCTTC.

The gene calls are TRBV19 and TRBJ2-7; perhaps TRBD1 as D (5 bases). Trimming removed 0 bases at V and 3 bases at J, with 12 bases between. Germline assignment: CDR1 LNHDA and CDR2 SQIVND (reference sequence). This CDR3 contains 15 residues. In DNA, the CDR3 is TGTGCCAGTAGTATAGAGACAGCTAGGGGCTACGAGCAGTACTTC. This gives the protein CASSIETARGYEQYF.

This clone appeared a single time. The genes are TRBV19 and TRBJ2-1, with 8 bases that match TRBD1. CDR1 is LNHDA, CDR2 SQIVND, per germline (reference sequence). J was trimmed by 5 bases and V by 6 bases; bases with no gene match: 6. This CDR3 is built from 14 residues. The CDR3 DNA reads TGTGCCAGTAGAAGACAGGGGTACGACAATGAGCAGTTCTTC. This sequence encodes CASRRQGYDNEQFF.

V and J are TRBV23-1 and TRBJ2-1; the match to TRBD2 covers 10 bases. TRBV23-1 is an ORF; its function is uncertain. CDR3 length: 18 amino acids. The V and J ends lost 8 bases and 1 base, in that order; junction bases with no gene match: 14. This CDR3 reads CASERTSGLGSSYNEQFF. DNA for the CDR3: TGCGCCAGCGAGAGGACTAGCGGACTCGGGTCGTCCTACAATGAGCAGTTCTTC.

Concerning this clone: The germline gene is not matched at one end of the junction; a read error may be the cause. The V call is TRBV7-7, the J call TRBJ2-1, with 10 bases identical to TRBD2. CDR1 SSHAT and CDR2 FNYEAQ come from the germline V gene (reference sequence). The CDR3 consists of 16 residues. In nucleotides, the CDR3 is TGTGCTAGCAGCTTGGGGCTAGCGGGAGCTATCGATGAGCAGTTCTTC. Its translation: CASSLGLAGAIDEQFF.

Here the CDR3 reads CAWSAGEPQHF. For the CDR3, the DNA is TGTGCCTGGAGTGCGGGTGAGCCCCAGCATTTT. The chain is built from TRBV30 and TRBJ1-5; no clear D gene. Germline lookup yields CDR1 GTSNPN and CDR2 SVGIG (reference sequence). Trimming took 1 base from V and 8 from J, leaving 6 bases between them. This CDR3 spans 11 amino acids.

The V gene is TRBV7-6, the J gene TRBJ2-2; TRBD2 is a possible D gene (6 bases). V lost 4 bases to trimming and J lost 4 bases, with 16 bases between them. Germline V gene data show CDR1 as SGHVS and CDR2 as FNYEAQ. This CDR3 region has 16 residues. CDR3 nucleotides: TGTGCCAGCAGCTCCATAGGGCTAGCGTCCACCGGGGAGCTGTTTTTT. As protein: CASSSIGLASTGELFF.

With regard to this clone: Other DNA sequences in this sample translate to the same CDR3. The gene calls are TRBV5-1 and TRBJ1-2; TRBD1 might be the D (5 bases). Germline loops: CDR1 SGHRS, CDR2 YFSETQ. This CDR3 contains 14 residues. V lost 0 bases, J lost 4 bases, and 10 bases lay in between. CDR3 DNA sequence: TGCGCCAGCAGCTTGGGGCAGGGTGGCTATGGCTACACCTTC. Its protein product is CASSLGQGGYGYTF.

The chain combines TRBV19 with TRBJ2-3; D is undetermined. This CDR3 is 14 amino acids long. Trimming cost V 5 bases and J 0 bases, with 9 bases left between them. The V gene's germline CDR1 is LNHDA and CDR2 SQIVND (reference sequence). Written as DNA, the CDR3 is TGTGCCAGTAGTTGGAGACATAGCACAGATACGCAGTATTTT. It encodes CASSWRHSTDTQYF.

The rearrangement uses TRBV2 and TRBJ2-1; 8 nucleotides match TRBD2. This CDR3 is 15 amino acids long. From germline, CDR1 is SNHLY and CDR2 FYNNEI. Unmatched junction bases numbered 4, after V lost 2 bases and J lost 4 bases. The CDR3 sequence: CASSEYTSGYNEQFF. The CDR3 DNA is TGTGCCAGCAGTGAATACACTAGCGGATACAATGAGCAGTTCTTC.

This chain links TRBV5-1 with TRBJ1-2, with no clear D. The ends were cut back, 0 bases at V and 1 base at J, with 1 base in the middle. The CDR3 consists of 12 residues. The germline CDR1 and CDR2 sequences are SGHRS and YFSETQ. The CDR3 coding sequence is TGCGCCAGCAGCTTGGGTAACTATGGCTACACCTTC. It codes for CASSLGNYGYTF.

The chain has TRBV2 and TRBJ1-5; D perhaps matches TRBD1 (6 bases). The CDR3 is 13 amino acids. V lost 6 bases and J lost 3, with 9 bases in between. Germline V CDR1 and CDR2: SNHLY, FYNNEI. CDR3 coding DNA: TGTGCCAGCAGGGACAGTAACAATCAGCCCCAGCATTTT. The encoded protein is CASRDSNNQPQHF.